The 2 T cell receptor beta chains below were found in one sample sequenced in a study of patients and donors after allogeneic stem cell transplantation. TCRdb fed the RT-PCR reads into MiXCR, producing one record per CDR3 protein. The top ten clones hold around 6% of a sample with about a million distinct CDR3 sequences, over 15% of them seen once. Sequencing was done on a sample of blood, either unsorted or a sorted T cell fraction (not recorded which). Every receptor here comes from a human donor who was either an allogeneic HSCT recipient or a stem cell or donor lymphocyte infusion donor (not recorded which). It is not recorded whose cells these are; they may come from a transplant donor.

This clonotype was detected a few times. The rearrangement links TRBV11-2 to TRBJ1-1; 8 nucleotides align to TRBD1. This CDR3 is built from 15 residues. CDR1 and CDR2 from the germline V gene are SGHAT and FQNNGV. V was clipped by 4 bases and J by 4 bases; unmatched bases: 8. Here the CDR3 reads CASSYPDRVSTEAFF. In DNA, the CDR3 is TGTGCCAGCAGCTATCCGGACAGGGTGAGCACTGAAGCTTTCTTT.

The chain couples TRBV6-1 to TRBJ2-3, with a weak D call TRBD2 (6 bases). Germline V gene sequence: CDR1 MNHNS, CDR2 SASEGT. The CDR3 sequence is 16 residues long. With 2 bases removed from V and 1 base from J, the gap between germline ends came to 13 bases. The CDR3 here is CASSEQPSVGTDTQYF. The CDR3, as DNA: TGTGCCAGCAGTGAACAGCCTAGCGTGGGCACAGATACGCAGTATTTT.